This TCR beta chain was documented in a study of shared clonotypes between healthy human individuals. Study conclusions and caveats: Estimated richness was generally greater in naive than memory subsets. A limitation of the genetic and exposure-history diversity represented arose from few donors.

It was into CD45RA+ naive and CD45RA-negative memory subsets that the CD4+ cells were split. Under the authors' procedure: ImmunoSEQ gave junction-only sequences without quality scores, so filtering differed. Measured with immunoSEQ multiplex PCR; TCRdb has only the in-frame clones, and not every one. V and J calls and clone size are as listed in that table; D and trimming were resolved from the DNA. The sample carries just over 2,000,000 clones, 85% to 95% recorded once. V lost 4 bases, J lost 5 bases, and 7 bases stayed unmatched. The CDR3 runs 15 residues. Germline CDR1 is SEHNR and CDR2 is FQNEAQ (reference sequence). About this clone: Antigen: not known.

The genes are TRBV7-9 and TRBJ2-5; 10 bases agree with TRBD2. Specimen: naive CD4+ T cells sorted from blood. The subset: CD45RA+ positively selected. The source is a man between 18 and 29 years old in good health. CDR3 sequence reads: CASSYLSLAGETQYF. The CDR3 DNA is TGTGCCAGCAGCTACCTATCACTAGCGGGGGAGACCCAGTACTTC.